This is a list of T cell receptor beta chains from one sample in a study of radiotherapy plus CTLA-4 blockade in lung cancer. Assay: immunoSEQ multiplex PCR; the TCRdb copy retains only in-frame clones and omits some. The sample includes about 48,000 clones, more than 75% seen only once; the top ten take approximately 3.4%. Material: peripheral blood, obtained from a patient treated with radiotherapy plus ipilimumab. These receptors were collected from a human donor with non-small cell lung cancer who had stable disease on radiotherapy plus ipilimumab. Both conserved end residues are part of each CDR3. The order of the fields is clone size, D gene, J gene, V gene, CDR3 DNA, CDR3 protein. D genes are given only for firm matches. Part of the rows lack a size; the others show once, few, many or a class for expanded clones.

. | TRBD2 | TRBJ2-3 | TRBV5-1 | TGCGCCAGCAGCTTCGTAGCGGGAGAGGATACGCAGTATTTT | CASSFVAGEDTQYF
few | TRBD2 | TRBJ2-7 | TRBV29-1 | TGCAGCGTAGGGGGACTAGCGGTCTACGAGCAGTACTTC | CSVGGLAVYEQYF
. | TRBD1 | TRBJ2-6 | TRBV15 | TGTGCCACCAGCAGCGGAGACAGGGGGATGTCTGGGGCCAACGTCCTGACTTTC | CATSSGDRGMSGANVLTF
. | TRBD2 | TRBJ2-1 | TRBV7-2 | TGTGCCAGCAGCTCAGCCCGGGGACTAGGTAACAATGAGCAGTTCTTC | CASSSARGLGNNEQFF
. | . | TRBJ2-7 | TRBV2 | TGTGCCAGTGGGACCCTACAGGGCTACGAGCAGTACTTC | CASGTLQGYEQYF
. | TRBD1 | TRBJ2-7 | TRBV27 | TGTGCCAGCAGTTTTGAGACCGGGACAGGGAAATACGAGCAGTACTTC | CASSFETGTGKYEQYF
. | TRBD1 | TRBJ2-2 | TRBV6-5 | TGTGCCAGCAGTAGGGGACAGGGCAACACCGGGGAGCTGTTTTTT | CASSRGQGNTGELFF
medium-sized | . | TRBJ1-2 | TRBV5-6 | TGTGCCAGCAGCTCCGCGGCGGACAGACGCTATGGCTACACCTTC | CASSSAADRRYGYTF
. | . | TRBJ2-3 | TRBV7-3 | TGTGCCAGCAGCTTAATGCAGGATACGCAGTATTTT | CASSLMQDTQYF
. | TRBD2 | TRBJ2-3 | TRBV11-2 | TGTGCCAGCAGCCCAAGACTAGCGGGAGTCGGTACAGATACGCAGTATTTT | CASSPRLAGVGTDTQYF
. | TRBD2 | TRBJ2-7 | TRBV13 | TGTGCCAGCAGCTTAGTGGGACGGGAGGGCCTGAGGGAGCAGTACTTC | CASSLVGREGLREQYF
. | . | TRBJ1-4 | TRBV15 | TGTGCCACCAGCACCAGGCGGGGGACTAATGAAAAACTGTTTTTT | CATSTRRGTNEKLFF
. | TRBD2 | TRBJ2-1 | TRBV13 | TGTGCCAGCAGCCACGGGACTAGCGGGGTCCTGAGTCGATACAATGAGCAGTTCTTC | CASSHGTSGVLSRYNEQFF
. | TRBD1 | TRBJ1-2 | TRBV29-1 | TGCAGCACAGAACAGGGGACCTATGGCTACACCTTC | CSTEQGTYGYTF
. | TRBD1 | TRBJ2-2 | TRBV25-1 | TGTGCCAGCAGTAACACAGGGGGCACCGGGGAGCTGTTTTTT | CASSNTGGTGELFF
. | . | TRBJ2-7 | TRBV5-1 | TGCGCCAGCAGCTTGGGGGGGGATTACGAGCAGTACTTC | CASSLGGDYEQYF
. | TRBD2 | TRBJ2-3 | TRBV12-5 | TGTGCTAGTGGTTTGGACAAACGGGGACTAGCGGGAAAGGCAGATACGCAGTATTTT | CASGLDKRGLAGKADTQYF
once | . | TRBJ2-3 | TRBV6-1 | TGTGCCAGCAGTGAAGTAGCCACAGATACGCAGTATTTT | CASSEVATDTQYF
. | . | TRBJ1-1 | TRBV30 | TGTGCCTGGGGAGGCACTCCCGGTGGGGTGAACACTGAAGCTTTCTTT | CAWGGTPGGVNTEAFF
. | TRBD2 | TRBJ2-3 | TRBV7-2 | TGTGCCAGCAGCCCACTAGCGGGAGTCCCAGATACGCAGTATTTT | CASSPLAGVPDTQYF
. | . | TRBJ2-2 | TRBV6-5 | TGTGCCAGCAGTTACGGCCCGAACACCGGGGAGCTGTTTTTT | CASSYGPNTGELFF
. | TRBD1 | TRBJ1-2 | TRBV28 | TGTGCCAGCAGTCCCCCAAGCCCGGGGACAGGGAATGGCTACACCTTC | CASSPPSPGTGNGYTF